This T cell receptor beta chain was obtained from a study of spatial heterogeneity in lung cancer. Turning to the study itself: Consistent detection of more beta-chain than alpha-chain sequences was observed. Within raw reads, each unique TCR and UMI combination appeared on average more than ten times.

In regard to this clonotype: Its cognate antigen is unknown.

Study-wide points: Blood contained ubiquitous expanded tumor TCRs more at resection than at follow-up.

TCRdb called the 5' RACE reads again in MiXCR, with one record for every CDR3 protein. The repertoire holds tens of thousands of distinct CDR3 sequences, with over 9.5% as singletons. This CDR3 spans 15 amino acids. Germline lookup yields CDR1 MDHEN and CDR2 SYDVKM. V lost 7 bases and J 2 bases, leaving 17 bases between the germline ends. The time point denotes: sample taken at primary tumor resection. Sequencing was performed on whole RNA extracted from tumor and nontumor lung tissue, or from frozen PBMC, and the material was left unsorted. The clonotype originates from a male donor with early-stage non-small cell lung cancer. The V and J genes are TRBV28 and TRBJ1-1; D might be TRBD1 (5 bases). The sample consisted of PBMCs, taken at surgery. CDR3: CASIGAANLNTEAFF. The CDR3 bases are TGTGCCAGCATCGGGGCAGCCAACCTAAACACTGAAGCTTTCTTT.